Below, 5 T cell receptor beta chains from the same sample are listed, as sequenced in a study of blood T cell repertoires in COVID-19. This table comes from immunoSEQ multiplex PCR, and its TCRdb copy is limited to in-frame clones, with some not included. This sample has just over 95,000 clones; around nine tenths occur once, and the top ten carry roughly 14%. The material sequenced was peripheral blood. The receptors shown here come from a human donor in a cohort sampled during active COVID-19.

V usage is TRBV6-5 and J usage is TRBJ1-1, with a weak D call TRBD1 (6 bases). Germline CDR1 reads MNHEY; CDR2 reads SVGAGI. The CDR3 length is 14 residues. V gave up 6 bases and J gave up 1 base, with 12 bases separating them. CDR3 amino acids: CASRSGTSNTEAFF. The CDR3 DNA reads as TGTGCCAGCAGATCCGGGACATCGAACACTGAAGCTTTCTTT.

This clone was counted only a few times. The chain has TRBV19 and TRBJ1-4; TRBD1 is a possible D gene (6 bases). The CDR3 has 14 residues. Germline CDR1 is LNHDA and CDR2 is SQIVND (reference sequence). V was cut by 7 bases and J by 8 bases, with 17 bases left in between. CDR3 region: CASTRQARGEKLFF. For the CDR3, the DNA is TGTGCCAGTACCCGACAGGCCCGAGGGGAAAAACTGTTTTTT.

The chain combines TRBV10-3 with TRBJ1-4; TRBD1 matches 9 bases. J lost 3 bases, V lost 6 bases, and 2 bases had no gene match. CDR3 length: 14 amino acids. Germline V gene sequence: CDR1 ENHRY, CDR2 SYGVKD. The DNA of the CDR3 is TGTGCCATCAGACAGGGGGCACCTAATGAAAAACTGTTTTTT. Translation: CAIRQGAPNEKLFF.

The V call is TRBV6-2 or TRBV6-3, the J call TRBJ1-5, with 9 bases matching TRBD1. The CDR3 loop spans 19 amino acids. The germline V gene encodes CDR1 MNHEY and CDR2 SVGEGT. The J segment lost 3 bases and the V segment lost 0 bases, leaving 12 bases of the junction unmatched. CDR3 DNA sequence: TGTGCCAGCAGTTACTCCAAGCTTGACAGGGGGATTCACAATCAGCCCCAGCATTTT. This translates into CASSYSKLDRGIHNQPQHF.

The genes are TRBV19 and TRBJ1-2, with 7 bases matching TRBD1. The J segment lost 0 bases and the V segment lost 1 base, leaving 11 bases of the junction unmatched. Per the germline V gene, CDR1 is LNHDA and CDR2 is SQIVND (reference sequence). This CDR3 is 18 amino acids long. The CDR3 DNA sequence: TGTGCCAGTAGTATAGCTATTAGCTACAGGGGCGCTAACTATGGCTACACCTTC. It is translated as CASSIAISYRGANYGYTF.